This TCR beta chain was recovered during a study of blood T cell repertoires in COVID-19. The wider study: Collection of acute and convalescent COVID-19 samples took place in the United States, Italy and Spain. T cells, B-cell-depleted T cells, or PBMCs supplied cDNA or gDNA.

As processed by the authors: For nucleated cells, counts were estimated from reference gene primer amplification. The data were produced by immunoSEQ multiplex PCR, yet TCRdb's version contains in-frame clones alone and is incomplete. V, J and clone size reflect that table, while D and trimming were determined from the DNA. This sample has around 94,000 clones, with about 88% found just once. J lost 4 bases, V lost 5 bases, and 4 bases had no gene match. The length of the CDR3 is 13 residues. The germline V gene has CDR1 SGHAT and CDR2 FQNNGV. The clonotype originates from a man aged 50-59 years with active or convalescent COVID-19. The V gene is TRBV11-2, the J gene TRBJ1-2; 7 nucleotides match TRBD1. Specimen: peripheral blood. The CDR3 nucleotides are TGTGCCAGCAGCGCCAGGGGGGCCTATGGCTACACCTTC. This codes for CASSARGAYGYTF. The variable domain in full, with the rest retrieved from reference TRBV11-2 and TRBJ1-2, is EAGVAQSPRYKIIEKRQSVAFWCNPISGHATLYWYQQILGQGPKLLIQFQNNGVVDDSQLPKDRFSAERLKGVDSTLKIQPAKLEDSAVYLCASSARGAYGYTFGSGTRLTVV.